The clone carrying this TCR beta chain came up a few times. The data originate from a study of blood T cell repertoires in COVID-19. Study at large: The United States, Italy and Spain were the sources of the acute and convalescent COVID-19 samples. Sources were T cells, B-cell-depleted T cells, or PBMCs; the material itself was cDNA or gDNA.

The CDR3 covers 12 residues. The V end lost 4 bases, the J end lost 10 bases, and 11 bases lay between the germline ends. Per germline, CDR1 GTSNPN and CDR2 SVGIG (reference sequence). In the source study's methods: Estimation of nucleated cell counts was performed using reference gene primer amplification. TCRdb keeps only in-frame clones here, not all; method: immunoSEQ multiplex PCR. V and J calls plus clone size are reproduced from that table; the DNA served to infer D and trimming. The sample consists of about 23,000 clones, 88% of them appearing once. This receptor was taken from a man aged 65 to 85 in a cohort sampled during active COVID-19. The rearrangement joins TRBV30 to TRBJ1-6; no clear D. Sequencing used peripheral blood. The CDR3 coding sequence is TGTGCCTGGAATCGGGGTATATCACCCCTCCACTTT. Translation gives CAWNRGISPLHF.